What follows describes a single TCR beta chain. This receptor's antigen is unknown. No base qualities exist here, and no much larger clone lies one base off it. Libraries came from the immunoSEQ multiplex PCR assay. TCRdb limited this immuneACCESS table to in-frame rearrangements with V and J called. A share of clones is missing; checked studies link under half to unresolved V genes, and the rest is unexplained. For this sample the table gives 25,000 to 30,000 clones, of which 80% to 90% were detected only once. The ten most abundant clones make up approximately 7.2% of the sample. This sample was included in a study of T cell changes during pregnancy in multiple sclerosis (dated by TCRdb to about 2019). For the study in its entirety: The study looked at changes in the T cell repertoire across pregnancy in women with multiple sclerosis.

The CDR1 and CDR2 encoded by the germline V gene are SNHLY and FYNNEI. Trimming accounts for 7 bases at V and 7 bases at J, while the number of junction bases matched to no gene is 12. Spanning cysteine to phenylalanine, the CDR3 consists of 14 amino acids. This entry keeps only the CDR3 DNA: 42 bases, framed from base 1. The TCR originated in a female donor with multiple sclerosis, enrolled in a pregnancy study. This specimen was CD8+ T cells from peripheral blood mononuclear cells, taken in the second trimester of pregnancy. Recombination linked TRBV2 to TRBJ1-2; 7 central nucleotides agree with TRBD1. This receptor carries the CDR3 CASKGTVAALGYTF. In nucleotide form, the sequence is TGTGCCAGCAAAGGGACAGTCGCAGCCCTTGGCTACACCTTC.